This T cell receptor (beta chain) was recovered during a study of T cell responses to AZD1222 COVID-19 vaccine (dated by TCRdb to the early 2020s). Study-level background: TCR sequencing covered approximately 230 trial participants: about 210 given two doses of AZD1222 and about 26 given two doses of MenACWY control vaccine. Trial participants were enrolled by age into subgroups of 18-55, 56-69 and 70-plus years, and 148, 28 and 57 TCR-sequenced participants, respectively, were included in these subgroups. Here is what the overall study found, with its caveats: In the small 56-69-year group, the increase in depth fell short of significance, most likely because of low power. CD4 TCRs associated with the vaccine covered the entire spike protein, and the dominant responses were in regions 160-218 and 743-854. Most participants were white British and females outnumbered males, and the authors suggested that clonal diversity may have been underestimated. Epitopes outside the regions mutated in the B.1.351 and B.1.1.7 variants were reportedly recognized by nearly half of the unique spike-specific TCRs. Because no day 14 peak-response samples were available, repertoires were characterized only after the peak T cell response. Only a handful of AZD1222 recipients were SARS-CoV-2 seropositive at baseline, limiting conclusions about previously exposed vaccinees. Spike-specific TCR breadth and depth rose significantly after two AZD1222 doses compared with day 0 and with MenACWY recipients.

V and J are trimmed by 4 bases and 2 bases, and the gene matches miss 16 bases of the junction. CDR1 and CDR2 are drawn from the germline V gene: LGHNA, YNFKEQ. CDR3 length: 18 amino acids, cysteine to phenylalanine. Kept here is only the CDR3 DNA, which spans 54 bases and is read in frame from base 1. The CDR3 regions of human TCRbeta chains were analyzed by immunosequencing. On the study's bioinformatics: TCRs in the repertoires were compared against a reference library of SARS-CoV-2-specific TCRs that had been generated with the MIRA antigen-specificity platform. Breadth was defined as the fraction of unique TCRs that were SARS-CoV-2-associated, and depth was defined as the fraction of total T cells that were SARS-CoV-2-associated. Using the MIRA data, each spike-specific TCR was mapped to the spike region that the TCR reacts to and placed in a CD4 or CD8 class. Log10-transformed breadth and depth values were compared by one-way ANOVA with Sidak's multiple comparisons tests. TCRdb holds this immuneACCESS table with in-frame rearrangements only. Some clones are missing; in checked studies, unresolved V genes explain under half, and the rest has no known cause. V and J calls and clone size come straight from that table; D and trimming were deduced from the DNA. The sample records 110,000 to 150,000 clones, approximately 93% of which are singletons. 10% to 15% of the sample rests with the top ten.

About this clone itself: Its antigen is still unknown. One base away there is no much larger clone; base qualities are not given.

The time point label corresponds to: sample from adult after SARS-CoV-2 infection, after symptom onset. Two convalescent COVID-19 patients, sampled after symptom onset from adults with prior SARS-CoV-2 infection, were also TCR-sequenced for comparison. The clonotype was recovered from an adult who had recovered from COVID-19. Here the sequenced sample was peripheral blood, taken after recovery from COVID-19. Here the chain combines TRBV4-2 and TRBJ1-2; TRBD1 matches 7 bases in the middle. For the CDR3, the sequence is CASSPDSTGEYLNYGYTF. Read as DNA, the sequence is TGTGCCAGCAGCCCCGATAGTACAGGGGAATACTTGAACTATGGCTACACCTTC.